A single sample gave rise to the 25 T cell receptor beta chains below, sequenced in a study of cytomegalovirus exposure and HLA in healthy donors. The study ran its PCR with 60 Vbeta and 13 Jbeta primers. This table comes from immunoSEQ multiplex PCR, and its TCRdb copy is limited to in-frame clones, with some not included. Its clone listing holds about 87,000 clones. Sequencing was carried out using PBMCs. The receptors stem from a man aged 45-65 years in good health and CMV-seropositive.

DNA for the CDR3: TGCGCCAGCAGCCAAGTGAGGGGACTAGGCCCCTTGGGCACAGATACGCAGTATTTT. It translates to CASSQVRGLGPLGTDTQYF. The V and J genes are TRBV4-3 and TRBJ2-3; TRBD2 agrees at 8 bases. The CDR3 is 19 amino acids. Trimming removed 1 base from V and 1 base from J; junction bases left unmatched: 13. Germline CDR1 and CDR2: LGHNA and YSLEER.

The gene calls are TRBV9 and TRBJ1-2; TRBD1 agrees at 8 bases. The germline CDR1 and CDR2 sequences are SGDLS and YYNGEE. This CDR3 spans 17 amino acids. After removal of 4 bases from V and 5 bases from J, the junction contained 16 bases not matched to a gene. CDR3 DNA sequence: TGTGCCAGCAGCTCCCCCGGGACAGGCACTAGGGGTTATGGCTACACCTTC. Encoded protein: CASSSPGTGTRGYGYTF. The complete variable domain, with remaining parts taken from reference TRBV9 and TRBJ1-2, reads DSGVTQTPKHLITATGQRVTLRCSPRSGDLSVYWYQQSLDQGLQFLIQYYNGEERAKGNILERFSAQQFPDLHSELNLSSLELGDSALYFCASSSPGTGTRGYGYTFGSGTRLTVV.

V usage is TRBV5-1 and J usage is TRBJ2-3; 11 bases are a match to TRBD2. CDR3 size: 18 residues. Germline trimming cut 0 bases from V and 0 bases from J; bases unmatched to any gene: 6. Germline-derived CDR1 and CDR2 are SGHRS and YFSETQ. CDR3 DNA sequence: TGCGCCAGCAGCTTGGGACTAGCGGGAAGCAAGAGCACAGATACGCAGTATTTT. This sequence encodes CASSLGLAGSKSTDTQYF.

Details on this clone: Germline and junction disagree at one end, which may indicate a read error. The CDR3, as DNA: TGCGCCAACAGCCAAAGGGAAGGCGGGAGTTCGGGTGAGCAGTTCTTC. Encoded protein: CANSQREGGSSGEQFF. The chain recombines TRBV4-3 with TRBJ2-1, with 7 bases that match TRBD2. The CDR3 is 16 amino acids. Germline CDR1 and CDR2: LGHNA and YSLEER.

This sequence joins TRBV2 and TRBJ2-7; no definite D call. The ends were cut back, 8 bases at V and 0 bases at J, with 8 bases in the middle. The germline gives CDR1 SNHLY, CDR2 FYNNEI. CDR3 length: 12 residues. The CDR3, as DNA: TGTGCCAGCGAGTACTACTCCTACGAGCAGTACTTC. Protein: CASEYYSYEQYF.

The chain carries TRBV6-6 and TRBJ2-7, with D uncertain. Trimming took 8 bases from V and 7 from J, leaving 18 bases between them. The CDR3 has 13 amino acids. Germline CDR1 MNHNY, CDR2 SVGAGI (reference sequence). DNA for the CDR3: TGTGCCAGCTCCCTCCGGCCCCAGGAAGAGCAGTACTTC. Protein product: CASSLRPQEEQYF.

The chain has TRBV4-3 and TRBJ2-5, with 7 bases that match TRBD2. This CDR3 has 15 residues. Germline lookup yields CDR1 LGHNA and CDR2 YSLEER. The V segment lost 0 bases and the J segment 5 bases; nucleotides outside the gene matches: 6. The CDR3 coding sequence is TGCGCCAGCAGCCAAGATGGGAGGGGAGGGGAGACCCAGTACTTC. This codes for CASSQDGRGGETQYF.

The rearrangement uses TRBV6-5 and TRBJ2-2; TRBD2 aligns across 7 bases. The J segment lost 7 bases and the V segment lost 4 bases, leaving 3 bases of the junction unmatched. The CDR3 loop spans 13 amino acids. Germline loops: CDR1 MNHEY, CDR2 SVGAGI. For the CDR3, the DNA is TGTGCCAGCAGTTGGGGGAGGGTCGGGGAGCTGTTTTTT. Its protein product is CASSWGRVGELFF.

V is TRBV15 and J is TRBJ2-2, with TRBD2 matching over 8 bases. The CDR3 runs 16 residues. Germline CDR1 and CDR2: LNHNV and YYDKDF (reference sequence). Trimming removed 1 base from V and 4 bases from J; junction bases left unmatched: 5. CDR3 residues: CATSRGSSGLTGELFF. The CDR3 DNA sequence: TGTGCCACCAGCAGAGGCTCTAGCGGGCTCACCGGGGAGCTGTTTTTT.

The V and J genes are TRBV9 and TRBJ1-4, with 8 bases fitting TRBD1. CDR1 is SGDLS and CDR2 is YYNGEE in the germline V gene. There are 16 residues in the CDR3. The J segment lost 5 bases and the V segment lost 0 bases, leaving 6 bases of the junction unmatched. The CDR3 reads CASSVADRVGNEKLFF. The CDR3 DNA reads TGTGCCAGCAGCGTAGCGGACAGGGTTGGGAATGAAAAACTGTTTTTT.

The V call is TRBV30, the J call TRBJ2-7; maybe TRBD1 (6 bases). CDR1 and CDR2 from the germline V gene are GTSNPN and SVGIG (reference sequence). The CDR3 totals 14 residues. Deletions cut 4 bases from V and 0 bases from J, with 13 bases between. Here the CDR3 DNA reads TGTGCCTGGACCCGCAAGGGGGTCTCCTACGAGCAGTACTTC. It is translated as CAWTRKGVSYEQYF. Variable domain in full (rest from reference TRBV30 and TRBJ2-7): SQTIHQWPATLVQPVGSPLSLECTVEGTSNPNLYWYRQAAGRGLQLLFYSVGIGQISSEVPQNLSASRPQDRQFILSSKKLLLSDSGFYLCAWTRKGVSYEQYFGPGTRLTVT.

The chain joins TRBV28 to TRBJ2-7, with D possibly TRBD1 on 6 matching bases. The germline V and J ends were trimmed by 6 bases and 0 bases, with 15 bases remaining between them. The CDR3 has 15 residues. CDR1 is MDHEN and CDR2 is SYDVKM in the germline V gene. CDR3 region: CASRQGQRISYEQYF. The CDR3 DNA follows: TGTGCCAGCAGACAGGGACAACGGATCTCCTACGAGCAGTACTTC.

CDR3 nucleotides: TGTGCCTGGAGTGAGGGCAGGGGCGTATACGAGCAGTACGTC. Its translation is CAWSEGRGVYEQYV. This chain connects TRBV30 to TRBJ2-7; possible D gene TRBD1, 6 bases. The V and J ends lost 1 base and 4 bases respectively, with 14 bases between them. Germline CDR1 and CDR2: GTSNPN and SVGIG (reference sequence). This CDR3 has 14 residues.

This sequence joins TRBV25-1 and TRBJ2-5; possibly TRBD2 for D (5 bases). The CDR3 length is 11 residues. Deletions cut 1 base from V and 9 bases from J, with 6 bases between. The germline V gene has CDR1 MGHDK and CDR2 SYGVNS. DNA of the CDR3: TGTGCCAGCAGTGAATTCGGGGCCCAGTACTTC. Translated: CASSEFGAQYF. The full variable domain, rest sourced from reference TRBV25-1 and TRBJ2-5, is EADIYQTPRYLVIGTGKKITLECSQTMGHDKMYWYQQDPGMELHLIHYSYGVNSTEKGDLSSESTVSRIRTEHFPLTLESARPSHTSQYLCASSEFGAQYFGPGTRLLVL.

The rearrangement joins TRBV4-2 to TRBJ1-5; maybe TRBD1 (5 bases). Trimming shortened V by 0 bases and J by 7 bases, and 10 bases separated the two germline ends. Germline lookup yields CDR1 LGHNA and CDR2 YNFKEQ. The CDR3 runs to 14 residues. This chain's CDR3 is CASSQDTGEQPQHF. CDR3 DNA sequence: TGTGCCAGCAGCCAAGATACGGGGGAACAGCCCCAGCATTTT.

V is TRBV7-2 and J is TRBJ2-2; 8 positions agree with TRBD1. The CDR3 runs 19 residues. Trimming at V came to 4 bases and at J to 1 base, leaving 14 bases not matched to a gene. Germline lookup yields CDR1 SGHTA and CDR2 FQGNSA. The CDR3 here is CASSWVEGTGTGNTGELFF. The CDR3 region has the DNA TGTGCCAGCAGCTGGGTGGAGGGGACCGGGACAGGGAACACCGGGGAGCTGTTTTTT.

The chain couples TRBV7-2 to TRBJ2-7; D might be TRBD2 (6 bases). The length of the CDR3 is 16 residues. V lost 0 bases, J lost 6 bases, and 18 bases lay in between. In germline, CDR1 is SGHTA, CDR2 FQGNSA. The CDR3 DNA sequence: TGTGCCAGCAGCTTAGCGCTTCGGAGGGCGCCCGTCGAGCAGTACTTC. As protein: CASSLALRRAPVEQYF.

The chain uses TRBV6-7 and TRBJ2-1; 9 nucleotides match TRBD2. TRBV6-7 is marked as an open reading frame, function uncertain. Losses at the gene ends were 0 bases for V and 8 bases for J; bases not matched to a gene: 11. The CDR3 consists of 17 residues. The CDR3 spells CASSYSLGLAGFDEQFF. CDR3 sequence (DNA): TGTGCCAGCAGTTACTCCCTCGGTCTAGCGGGATTCGATGAGCAGTTCTTC.

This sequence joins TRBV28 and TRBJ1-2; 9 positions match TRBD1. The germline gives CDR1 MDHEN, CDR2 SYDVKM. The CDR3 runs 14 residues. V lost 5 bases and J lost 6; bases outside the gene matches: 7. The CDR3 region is CASSPRTGAHGYTF. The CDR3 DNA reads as TGTGCCAGCAGTCCTCGGACAGGGGCTCATGGCTACACCTTC.

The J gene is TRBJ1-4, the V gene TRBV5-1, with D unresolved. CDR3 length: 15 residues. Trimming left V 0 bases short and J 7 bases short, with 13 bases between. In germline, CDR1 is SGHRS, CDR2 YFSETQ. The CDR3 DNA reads TGCGCCAGCAGCTTGGGGGCCCCAACGAGTGAAAAACTGTTTTTT. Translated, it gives CASSLGAPTSEKLFF.

DNA for the CDR3: TGTGCCAGCAGCCTGTGGACAGGGAACACTGAAGCTTTCTTT. This translates into CASSLWTGNTEAFF. The chain links TRBV7-9 to TRBJ1-1, with 7 bases identical to TRBD1. CDR1 is SEHNR, CDR2 FQNEAQ, per germline (reference sequence). The CDR3 has 14 amino acids. With 5 bases clipped from V and 1 base from J, the junction kept 4 bases outside the gene matches. The variable domain in full, with the rest retrieved from reference TRBV7-9 and TRBJ1-1, is DTGVSQNPRHKITKRGQNVTFRCDPISEHNRLYWYRQTLGQGPEFLTYFQNEAQLEKSRLLSDRFSAERPKGSFSTLEIQRTEQGDSAMYLCASSLWTGNTEAFFGQGTRLTVV.

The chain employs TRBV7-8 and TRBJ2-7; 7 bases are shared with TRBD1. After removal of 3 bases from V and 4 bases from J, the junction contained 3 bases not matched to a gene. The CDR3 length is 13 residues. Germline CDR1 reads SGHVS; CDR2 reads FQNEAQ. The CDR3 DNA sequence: TGTGCCAGCAGCTTTACAGGGGAATACGAGCAGTACTTC. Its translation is CASSFTGEYEQYF.

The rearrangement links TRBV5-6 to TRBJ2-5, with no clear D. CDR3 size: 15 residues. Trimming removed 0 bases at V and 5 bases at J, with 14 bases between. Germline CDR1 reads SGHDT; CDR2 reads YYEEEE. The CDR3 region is CASSLALSVMETQYF. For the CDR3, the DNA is TGTGCCAGCAGCTTGGCCTTGTCGGTTATGGAGACCCAGTACTTC. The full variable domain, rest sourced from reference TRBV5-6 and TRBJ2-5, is DAGVTQSPTHLIKTRGQQVTLRCSPKSGHDTVSWYQQALGQGPQFIFQYYEEEERQRGNFPDRFSGHQFPNYSSELNVNALLLGDSALYLCASSLALSVMETQYFGPGTRLLVL.

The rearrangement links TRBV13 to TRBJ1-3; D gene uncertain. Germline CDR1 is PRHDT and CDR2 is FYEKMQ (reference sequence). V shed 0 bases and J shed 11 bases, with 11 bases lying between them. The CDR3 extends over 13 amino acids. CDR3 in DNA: TGTGCCAGCAGCTTAGGAGTTCCTAGCGCCATATATTTT. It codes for CASSLGVPSAIYF.

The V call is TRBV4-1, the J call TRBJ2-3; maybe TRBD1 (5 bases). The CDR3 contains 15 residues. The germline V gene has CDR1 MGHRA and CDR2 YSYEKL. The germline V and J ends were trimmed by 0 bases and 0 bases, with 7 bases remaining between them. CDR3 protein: CASSQEGASTDTQYF. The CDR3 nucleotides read TGCGCCAGCAGCCAAGAAGGGGCCAGCACAGATACGCAGTATTTT.